A selection of T cell receptor beta chains follows, all from one sample in a study of technical replicates of blood from four donors. Sequencing used immunoSEQ multiplex PCR; TCRdb keeps in-frame clones, though not all of them. Among about 72,000 clones listed, nearly 97% were seen once. The sample taken for sequencing was T cells isolated from PBMCs. The receptors here all came from a human donor in good health. CDR3s include the opening cysteine and the closing phenylalanine or tryptophan. Each record gives: D gene, V gene, J gene, clone size, CDR3 DNA, CDR3 protein. The D gene is left open where the match is weak. Some rows have no size entry. The others give once, few or many, or a class for an expanded clone.

TRBD1	TRBV11-1	TRBJ2-7	NA	TGTGCCAGCAACCGAGCGACAGGGGCAAACGAGCAGTACTTC	CASNRATGANEQYF
TRBD2	TRBV29-1	TRBJ2-7	NA	TGCAGCGGAAGAACTAGCGGGAGCTCCTACGAGCAGTACTTC	CSGRTSGSSYEQYF
NA	TRBV29-1	TRBJ1-2	NA	TGCAGCGTTGAAGAAGGGACATATAACTATGGCTACACCTTC	CSVEEGTYNYGYTF
TRBD1	TRBV29-1	TRBJ2-2	NA	TGCAGCGTCGCTCATGCCGGGACAGGGGACACCGGGGAGCTGTTTTTT	CSVAHAGTGDTGELFF
TRBD1	TRBV11-2	TRBJ2-1	NA	TGTGCCAGCAGCGCGCGGGACAGGCCGCAGTTCTTC	CASSARDRPQFF
NA	TRBV2	TRBJ1-5	NA	TGTGCCAGCAGTCCACAGGGAAATAGCAATCAGCCCCAGCATTTT	CASSPQGNSNQPQHF
NA	TRBV27	TRBJ1-2	NA	TGTGCCAGCAGTTTACAGGGGAACTATGGCTACACCTTC	CASSLQGNYGYTF
TRBD1	TRBV7-9	TRBJ2-1	NA	TGTGCCAGCAGTTACAGGGGTAGTGAGCAGTTCTTC	CASSYRGSEQFF
NA	TRBV10-1	TRBJ1-1	NA	TGCGCCAGCAGTGAGACTACACCCCCTGAAGCTTTCTTT	CASSETTPPEAFF
TRBD1	TRBV5-5	TRBJ1-2	NA	TGTGCCAGCAGCTTGCAGGGGGCGTATGGCTACACCTTC	CASSLQGAYGYTF
TRBD2	TRBV7-9	TRBJ2-5	once	TGTGCCAGCAGCACCTCGCTAGCGGGGGGGCAAGAGACCCAGTACTTC	CASSTSLAGGQETQYF
NA	TRBV5-4	TRBJ1-1	NA	TGTGCCAGCACTCAAAGCATTGGAGGGCGGAACACTGAAGCTTTCTTT	CASTQSIGGRNTEAFF
NA	TRBV6-1	TRBJ2-2	NA	TGTGCCAGCAGTGTTTTAACCGGGACTCCAAACACCGGGGAGCTGTTTTTT	CASSVLTGTPNTGELFF
NA	TRBV5-3	TRBJ1-4	NA	TGTGCCAGAAGCTTGCCACAGGGTCCAGCAACTAATGAAAAACTGTTTTTT	CARSLPQGPATNEKLFF
NA	TRBV2	TRBJ2-6	once	TGTGCCAGCAGTGAACAGGGGCAACAAGCGGGGGCCAACGTCCTGACTTTC	CASSEQGQQAGANVLTF
NA	TRBV28	TRBJ1-2	NA	TGTGCCAGCCGGAACGACAGGAACTATGGCTACACCTTC	CASRNDRNYGYTF
NA	TRBV6-5	TRBJ2-7	NA	TGTGCCGGCCCGCGTCTTCACAGGGGGGGGGACGAGCAGTACTTC	CAGPRLHRGGDEQYF
NA	TRBV6-1	TRBJ2-7	NA	TGTGCCAGCAGGACAGTCTCCTACGAGCAGTACTTC	CASRTVSYEQYF
TRBD2	TRBV4-1	TRBJ2-1	once	TGCGCCAGCAGCCAAGATAAGGGCAGGGAGGGTGTCTCCTACAATGAGCAGTTCTTC	CASSQDKGREGVSYNEQFF
NA	TRBV9	TRBJ1-1	NA	TGTGCCAGCAGCCCGTTCGAGGCTGAAGCTTTCTTT	CASSPFEAEAFF
NA	TRBV19	TRBJ1-1	NA	TGTGCCAGTGGTATTCTAGAAAACACTGAAGCTTTCTTT	CASGILENTEAFF
TRBD1	TRBV7-9	TRBJ1-1	NA	TGTGCCAGCAGCCCTGGACAGGGGGCCACTGAAGCTTTCTTT	CASSPGQGATEAFF
NA	TRBV5-8	TRBJ2-2	few	TGTGCCAGCAGCTTCAGGATCAACACCGGGGAGCTGTTTTTT	CASSFRINTGELFF
TRBD2	TRBV5-6	TRBJ2-4	once	TGTGCCAGCAGCGCATCGACTAGCGGGGCTGGAAGCATTCAGTACTTC	CASSASTSGAGSIQYF
NA	TRBV5-6	TRBJ2-7	NA	TGTGCCAGCAGCTTGCTCGGGACTGGCGACGAGCAGTACTTC	CASSLLGTGDEQYF
NA	TRBV14	TRBJ2-7	NA	TGTGCCAGCAGCCAAGTTTATTCCTACGAGCAGTACTTC	CASSQVYSYEQYF
NA	TRBV5-1	TRBJ2-2	NA	TGCGCCAGCACCCTTTACAGGGTCCTATCGAACACCGGGGAGCTGTTTTTT	CASTLYRVLSNTGELFF
TRBD2	TRBV9	TRBJ2-3	NA	TGTGCCAGCAGCGCCCGACTAGCGGTCACAGATACGCAGTATTTT	CASSARLAVTDTQYF
TRBD2	TRBV19	TRBJ2-1	NA	TGTGCCAGTAGTATAGTAGAGCGGGGGTACAATGAGCAGTTCTTC	CASSIVERGYNEQFF
TRBD1	TRBV6-5	TRBJ1-4	NA	TGTGCCAGCAGCTACAGGGGAAATGAAAAACTGTTTTTT	CASSYRGNEKLFF
NA	TRBV6-1	TRBJ2-1	NA	TGTGCCAGCAGTCGGACAAACTACAATGAGCAGTTCTTC	CASSRTNYNEQFF
NA	TRBV28	TRBJ1-2	NA	TGTGCCAGCGGCACTAACTATGGCTACACCTTC	CASGTNYGYTF
TRBD1	TRBV5-1	TRBJ2-7	NA	TGCGCCAGCAGCGCGATCGGACAGGGCGTTTTTGTGGAGTACTTC	CASSAIGQGVFVEYF
NA	TRBV28	TRBJ2-3	NA	TGTGCCAGCAGGATGAGAAGCACAGATACGCAGTATTTT	CASRMRSTDTQYF
NA	TRBV7-8	TRBJ2-3	NA	TGTGCCAGGGCAACAATCGGGTGCACAGATACGCAGTATTTT	CARATIGCTDTQYF
TRBD2	TRBV10-3	TRBJ2-2	NA	TGTGCCAGCCAGACTAGCGGGAGAAACACCGGGGAGCTGTTTTTT	CASQTSGRNTGELFF
NA	TRBV28	TRBJ1-5	NA	TGTGCCAGCAGTCTGGACAGTGGGGGCAATCAGCCCCAGCATTTT	CASSLDSGGNQPQHF
NA	TRBV6-5	TRBJ1-5	NA	TGTGCCAGCAGTCCTGACAGAGCCGACAATCAGCCCCAGCATTTT	CASSPDRADNQPQHF